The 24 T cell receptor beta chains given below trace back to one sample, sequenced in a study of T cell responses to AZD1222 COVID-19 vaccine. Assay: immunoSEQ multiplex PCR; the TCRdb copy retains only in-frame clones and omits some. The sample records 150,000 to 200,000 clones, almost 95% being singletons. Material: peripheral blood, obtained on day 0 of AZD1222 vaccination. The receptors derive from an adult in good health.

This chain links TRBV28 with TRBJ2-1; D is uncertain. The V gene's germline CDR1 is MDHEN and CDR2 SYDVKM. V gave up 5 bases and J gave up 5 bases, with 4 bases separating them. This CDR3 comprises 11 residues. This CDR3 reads CASSIDNEQFF. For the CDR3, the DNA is TGTGCCAGCAGTATTGACAATGAGCAGTTCTTC.

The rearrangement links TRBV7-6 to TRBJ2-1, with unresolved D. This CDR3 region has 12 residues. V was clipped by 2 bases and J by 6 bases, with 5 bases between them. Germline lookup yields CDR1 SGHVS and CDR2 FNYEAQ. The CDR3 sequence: CASSLRLNEQFF. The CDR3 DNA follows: TGTGCCAGCAGCTTAAGACTCAATGAGCAGTTCTTC.

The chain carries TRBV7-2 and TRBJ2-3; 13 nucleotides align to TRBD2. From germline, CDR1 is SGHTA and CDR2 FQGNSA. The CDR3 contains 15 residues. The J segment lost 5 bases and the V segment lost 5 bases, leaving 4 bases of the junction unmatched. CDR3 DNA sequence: TGTGCCAGCAGCCCCAGACTAGCGGGAGGAGATACGCAGTATTTT. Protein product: CASSPRLAGGDTQYF.

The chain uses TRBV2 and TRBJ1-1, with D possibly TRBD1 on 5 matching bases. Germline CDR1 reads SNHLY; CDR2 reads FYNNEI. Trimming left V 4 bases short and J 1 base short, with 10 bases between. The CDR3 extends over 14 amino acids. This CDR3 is CASSAGRPNTEAFF. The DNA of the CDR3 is TGTGCCAGCAGTGCGGGACGGCCGAACACTGAAGCTTTCTTT.

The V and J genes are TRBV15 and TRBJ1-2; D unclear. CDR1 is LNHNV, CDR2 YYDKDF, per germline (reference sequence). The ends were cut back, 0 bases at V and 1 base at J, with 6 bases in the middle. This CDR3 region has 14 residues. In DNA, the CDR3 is TGTGCCACCAGCAGAGATCCGGGTAACTATGGCTACACCTTC. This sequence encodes CATSRDPGNYGYTF.

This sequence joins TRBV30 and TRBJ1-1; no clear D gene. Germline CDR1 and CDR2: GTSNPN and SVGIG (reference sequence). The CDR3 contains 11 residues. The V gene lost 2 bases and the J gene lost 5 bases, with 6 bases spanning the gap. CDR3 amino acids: CAWSSETEAFF. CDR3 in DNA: TGTGCCTGGAGTTCGGAAACTGAAGCTTTCTTT. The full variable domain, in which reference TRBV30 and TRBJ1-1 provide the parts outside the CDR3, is SQTIHQWPATLVQPVGSPLSLECTVEGTSNPNLYWYRQAAGRGLQLLFYSVGIGQISSEVPQNLSASRPQDRQFILSSKKLLLSDSGFYLCAWSSETEAFFGQGTRLTVV.

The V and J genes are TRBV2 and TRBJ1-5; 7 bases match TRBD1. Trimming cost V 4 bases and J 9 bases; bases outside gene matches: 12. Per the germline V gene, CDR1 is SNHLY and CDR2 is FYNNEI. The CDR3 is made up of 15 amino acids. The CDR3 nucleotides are TGTGCCAGCAGTGTAGACAGGGCCCTACAAGGGCCCCAGCATTTT. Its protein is CASSVDRALQGPQHF.

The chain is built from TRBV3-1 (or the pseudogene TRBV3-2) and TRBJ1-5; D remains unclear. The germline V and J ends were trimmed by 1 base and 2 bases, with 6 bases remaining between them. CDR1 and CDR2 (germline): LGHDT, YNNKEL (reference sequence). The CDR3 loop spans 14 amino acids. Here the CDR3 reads CASSQGWGNQPQHF. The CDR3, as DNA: TGTGCCAGCAGCCAAGGGTGGGGCAATCAGCCCCAGCATTTT.

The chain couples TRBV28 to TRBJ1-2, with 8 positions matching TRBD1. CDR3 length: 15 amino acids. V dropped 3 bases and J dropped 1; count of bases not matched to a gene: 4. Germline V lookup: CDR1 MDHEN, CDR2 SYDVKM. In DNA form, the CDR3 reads TGTGCCAGCAGTTTCAGCAGGGGGCTTAACTATGGCTACACCTTC. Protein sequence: CASSFSRGLNYGYTF.

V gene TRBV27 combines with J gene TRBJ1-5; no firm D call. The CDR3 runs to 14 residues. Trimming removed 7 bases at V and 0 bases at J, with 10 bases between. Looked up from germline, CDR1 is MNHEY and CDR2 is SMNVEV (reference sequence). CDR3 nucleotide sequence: TGTGCCAGCAACTCGGCGGATAGCAATCAGCCCCAGCATTTT. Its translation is CASNSADSNQPQHF.

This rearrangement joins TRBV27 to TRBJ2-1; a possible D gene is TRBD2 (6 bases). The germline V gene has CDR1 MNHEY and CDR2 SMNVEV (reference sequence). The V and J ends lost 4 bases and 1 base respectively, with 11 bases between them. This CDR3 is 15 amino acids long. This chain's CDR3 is CASSSLGLSYNEQFF. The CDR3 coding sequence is TGTGCCAGCAGTTCTTTGGGACTTTCCTACAATGAGCAGTTCTTC.

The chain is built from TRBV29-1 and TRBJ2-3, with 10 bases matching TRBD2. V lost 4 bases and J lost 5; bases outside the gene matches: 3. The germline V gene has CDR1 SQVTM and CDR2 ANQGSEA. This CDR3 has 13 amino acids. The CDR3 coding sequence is TGCAGCGTTGGGGTAGCGGGAGGAGATACGCAGTATTTT. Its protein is CSVGVAGGDTQYF.

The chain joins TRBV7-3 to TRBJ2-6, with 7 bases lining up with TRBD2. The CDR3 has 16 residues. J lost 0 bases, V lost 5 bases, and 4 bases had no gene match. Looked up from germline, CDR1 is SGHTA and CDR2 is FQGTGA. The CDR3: CASSKAGPSGANVLTF. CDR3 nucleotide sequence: TGTGCCAGCAGCAAAGCGGGACCCTCTGGGGCCAACGTCCTGACTTTC.

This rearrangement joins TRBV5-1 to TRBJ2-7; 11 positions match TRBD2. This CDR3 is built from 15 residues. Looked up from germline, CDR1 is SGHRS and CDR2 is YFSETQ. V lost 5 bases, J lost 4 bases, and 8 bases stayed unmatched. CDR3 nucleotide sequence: TGCGCCAGCAGTACTAGCGGGAGTGACAAGTACGAGCAGTACTTC. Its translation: CASSTSGSDKYEQYF. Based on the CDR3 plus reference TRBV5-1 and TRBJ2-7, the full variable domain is KAGVTQTPRYLIKTRGQQVTLSCSPISGHRSVSWYQQTPGQGLQFLFEYFSETQRNKGNFPGRFSGRQFSNSRSEMNVSTLELGDSALYLCASSTSGSDKYEQYFGPGTRLTVT.

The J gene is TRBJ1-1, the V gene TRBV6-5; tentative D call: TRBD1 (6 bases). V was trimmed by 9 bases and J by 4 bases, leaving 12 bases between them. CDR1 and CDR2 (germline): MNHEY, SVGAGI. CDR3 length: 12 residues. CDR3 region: CASKGGTTEAFF. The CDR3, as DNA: TGTGCCAGTAAAGGGGGAACCACTGAAGCTTTCTTT.

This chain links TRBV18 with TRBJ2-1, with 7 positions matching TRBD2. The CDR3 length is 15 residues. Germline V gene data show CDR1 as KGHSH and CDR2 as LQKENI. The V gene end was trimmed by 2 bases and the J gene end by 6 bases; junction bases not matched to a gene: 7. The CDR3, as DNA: TGTGCCAGCTCACCATTAGCGGGTTTGGGCAATGAGCAGTTCTTC. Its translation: CASSPLAGLGNEQFF.

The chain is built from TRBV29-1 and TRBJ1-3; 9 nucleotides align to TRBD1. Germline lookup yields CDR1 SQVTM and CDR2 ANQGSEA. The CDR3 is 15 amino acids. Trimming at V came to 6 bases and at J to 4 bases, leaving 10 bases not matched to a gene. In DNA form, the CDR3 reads TGCAGCGTCCGCCCCGGGACAGGGTGGGGAAACACCATATATTTT. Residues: CSVRPGTGWGNTIYF.

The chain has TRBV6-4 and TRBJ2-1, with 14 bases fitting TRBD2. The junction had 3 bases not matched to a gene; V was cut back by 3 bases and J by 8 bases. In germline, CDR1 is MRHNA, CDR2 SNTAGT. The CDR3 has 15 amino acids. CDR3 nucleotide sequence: TGTGCCAGCAGTGAAGGGACTAGCGGGAGCGATGAGCAGTTCTTC. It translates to CASSEGTSGSDEQFF.

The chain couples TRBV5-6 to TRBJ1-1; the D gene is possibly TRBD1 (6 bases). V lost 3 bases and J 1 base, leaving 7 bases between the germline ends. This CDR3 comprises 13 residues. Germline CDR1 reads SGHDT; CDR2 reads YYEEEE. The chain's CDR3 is CASSWGQNTEAFF. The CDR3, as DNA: TGTGCCAGCAGCTGGGGACAGAACACTGAAGCTTTCTTT.

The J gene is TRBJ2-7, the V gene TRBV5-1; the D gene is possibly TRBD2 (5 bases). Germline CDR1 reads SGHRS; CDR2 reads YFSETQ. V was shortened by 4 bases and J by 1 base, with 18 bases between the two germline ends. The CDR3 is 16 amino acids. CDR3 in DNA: TGCGCCAGCAGCCCACTATCTAGTGGGAGTTCCTACGAGCAGTACTTC. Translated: CASSPLSSGSSYEQYF.

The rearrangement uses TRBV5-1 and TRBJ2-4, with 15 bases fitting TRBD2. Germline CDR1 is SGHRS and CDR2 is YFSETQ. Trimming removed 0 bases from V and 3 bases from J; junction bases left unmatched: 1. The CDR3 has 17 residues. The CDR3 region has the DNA TGCGCCAGCAGCTTGGAGGGACTAGCGGGAGGCAAAAACATTCAGTACTTC. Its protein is CASSLEGLAGGKNIQYF.

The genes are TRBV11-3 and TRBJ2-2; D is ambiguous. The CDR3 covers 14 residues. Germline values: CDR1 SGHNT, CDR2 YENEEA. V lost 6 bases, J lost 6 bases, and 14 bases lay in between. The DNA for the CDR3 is TGTGCCAGCAGTCCTTCACCAGTTGCCGGGGAGCTGTTTTTT. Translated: CASSPSPVAGELFF.

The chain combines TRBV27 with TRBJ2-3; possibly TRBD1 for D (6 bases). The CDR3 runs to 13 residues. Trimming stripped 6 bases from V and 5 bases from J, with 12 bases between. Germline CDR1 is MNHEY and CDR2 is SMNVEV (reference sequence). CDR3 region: CASSRIQGDTQYF. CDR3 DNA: TGTGCCAGCAGCAGAATACAGGGAGATACGCAGTATTTT.

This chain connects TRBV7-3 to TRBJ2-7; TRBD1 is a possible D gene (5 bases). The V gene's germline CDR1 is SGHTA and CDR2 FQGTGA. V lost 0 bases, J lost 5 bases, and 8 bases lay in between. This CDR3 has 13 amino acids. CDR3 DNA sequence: TGTGCCAGCAGCTTAACAGGGGTAGACGAGCAGTACTTC. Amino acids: CASSLTGVDEQYF.